This record concerns one T cell receptor (beta chain) sequence. The entry originates in a study of Tregs in tolerant kidney transplant recipients. Clones were sequenced by immunoSEQ multiplex PCR, and TCRdb holds only the in-frame ones, with some missing. The sample has tens of thousands of clones; around 94% are singletons. Germline assignment: CDR1 GTSNPN and CDR2 SVGIG (reference sequence). Trimming cost V 1 base and J 4 bases; bases outside gene matches: 11. The CDR3 loop spans 16 amino acids. The source material was CD8+ T cells from blood. The chain is built from TRBV30 and TRBJ2-7, with TRBD1 matching over 9 bases. The sequence came from a human donor in good health. The CDR3 protein is CAWSDPGQGRFYEQYF. CDR3 DNA sequence: TGTGCCTGGAGTGATCCGGGACAGGGTCGTTTTTACGAGCAGTACTTC.